The 7 T cell receptor beta chains given below trace back to one sample, sequenced in a study of B cell selection in AIRE deficiency. Regulatory T cells were sorted as CD4+CD25hiCD127low/negative. Sequenced by immunoSEQ multiplex PCR; TCRdb stores in-frame clones only, minus some. The sample has 20,000 to 25,000 clones; about 90% are singletons. Sequences were obtained from CD4+CD25+ Tregs sorted from PBMCs. Receptors were obtained from a human donor in good health.

The chain combines TRBV7-9 with TRBJ1-1; TRBD1 matches at 7 bases. The CDR3 consists of 17 residues. Germline CDR1 is SEHNR and CDR2 is FQNEAQ (reference sequence). V lost 3 bases and J lost 7; bases outside the gene matches: 17. The DNA of the CDR3 is TGTGCCAGCAGCTTGGCGATTCTAAGGGGGCAAAAGATTGAAGCTTTCTTT. Translated, it gives CASSLAILRGQKIEAFF. Based on the CDR3 plus reference TRBV7-9 and TRBJ1-1, the full variable domain is DTGVSQNPRHKITKRGQNVTFRCDPISEHNRLYWYRQTLGQGPEFLTYFQNEAQLEKSRLLSDRFSAERPKGSFSTLEIQRTEQGDSAMYLCASSLAILRGQKIEAFFGQGTRLTVV.

The chain couples TRBV15 to TRBJ1-5; D not resolved. Germline V gene data show CDR1 as LNHNV and CDR2 as YYDKDF (reference sequence). V lost 1 base and J 7 bases, leaving 14 bases between the germline ends. There are 15 residues in the CDR3. The CDR3 bases are TGTGCCACCAGCAGAGGGTCAGCAGGCGAGCAGCCCCAGCATTTT. Amino acid sequence: CATSRGSAGEQPQHF. Based on the CDR3 plus reference TRBV15 and TRBJ1-5, the full variable domain is DAMVIQNPRYQVTQFGKPVTLSCSQTLNHNVMYWYQQKSSQAPKLLFHYYDKDFNNEADTPDNFQSRRPNTSFCFLDIRSPGLGDTAMYLCATSRGSAGEQPQHFGDGTRLSIL.

V and J are TRBV5-1 and TRBJ1-6; TRBD1 agrees at 7 bases. The junction had 7 bases not matched to a gene; V was cut back by 2 bases and J by 14 bases. CDR3 size: 13 residues. The germline gives CDR1 SGHRS, CDR2 YFSETQ. CDR3 nucleotide sequence: TGCGCCAGCAGCTTCATGCGGGACAGCACCCTCCACTTT. The encoded protein is CASSFMRDSTLHF.

The rearrangement joins TRBV2 to TRBJ2-1; D not certain. The CDR3 length is 10 residues. Germline-derived CDR1 and CDR2 are SNHLY and FYNNEI. V was pared by 5 bases and J by 6 bases, with 2 bases between. CDR3 in amino acids: CASSLNEQFF. In nucleotides, the CDR3 is TGTGCCAGCAGTCTCAATGAGCAGTTCTTC. The entire variable domain, with the rest obtained from reference TRBV2 and TRBJ2-1, is as follows: EPEVTQTPSHQVTQMGQEVILRCVPISNHLYFYWYRQILGQKVEFLVSFYNNEISEKSEIFDDQFSVERPDGSNFTLKIRSTKLEDSAMYFCASSLNEQFFGPGTRLTVL.

This clone has more than one count but fewer than ten. The chain couples TRBV10-2 to TRBJ2-3, with D unclear. V lost 6 bases and J lost 8, with 18 bases in between. Germline V gives CDR1 WSHSY, CDR2 SAAADI. CDR3 length: 14 residues. CDR3 sequence (DNA): TGCGCCAGCAGGGGGTCGGGTTCGGTAGCTACGCAGTATTTT. Residues: CASRGSGSVATQYF.

The chain is built from TRBV5-6 and TRBJ2-7, with D unclear. Trimming stripped 2 bases from V and 1 base from J, with 7 bases between. Germline assignment: CDR1 SGHDT and CDR2 YYEEEE. The CDR3 contains 13 residues. The CDR3 DNA reads TGTGCCAGCAGCTTTACGTATTCCTACGAGCAGTACTTC. Translated: CASSFTYSYEQYF.

The chain combines TRBV29-1 with TRBJ2-3, with a weak D call TRBD2 (5 bases). This CDR3 comprises 12 residues. Germline loops: CDR1 SQVTM, CDR2 ANQGSEA. Trimming pared 5 bases from V and 5 bases from J, leaving 11 bases between. This CDR3 reads CSVYSARDTQYF. Here the CDR3 DNA reads TGCAGCGTTTATAGCGCCCGAGATACGCAGTATTTT.